Below, 32 T cell receptor beta chains from the same sample are listed, as sequenced in a study of cytomegalovirus exposure and HLA in healthy donors. Both 60 Vbeta primers and 13 Jbeta primers went into the PCR. The method was immunoSEQ multiplex PCR; TCRdb's version includes in-frame clones alone and lacks a portion of them. The sample consists of roughly 120,000 clones, approximately 78% of them appearing once. The sequenced material came from PBMCs. These receptors came from a man in his forties in good health and CMV-seronegative.

The chain employs TRBV18 and TRBJ2-1, with TRBD2 as a possible D gene (5 bases). Trimming shortened V by 3 bases and J by 11 bases, and 17 bases separated the two germline ends. CDR3 length: 14 amino acids. CDR1 KGHSH and CDR2 LQKENI come from the germline V gene. The CDR3 sequence is CASSPPGFRDKQFF. The CDR3 coding sequence is TGTGCCAGCTCACCTCCGGGATTCCGGGATAAGCAGTTCTTC.

The gene calls are TRBV11-2 and TRBJ1-4; a weak D match, TRBD1 (5 bases). Germline V gene sequence: CDR1 SGHAT, CDR2 FQNNGV. This CDR3 is 13 amino acids long. Trimming left V 1 base short and J 8 bases short, with 8 bases between. The CDR3 spells CASSLGTGEKLFF. CDR3 in DNA: TGTGCCAGCAGCTTAGGAACAGGAGAAAAACTGTTTTTT. Filled out from reference TRBV11-2 and TRBJ1-4, the complete variable domain reads EAGVAQSPRYKIIEKRQSVAFWCNPISGHATLYWYQQILGQGPKLLIQFQNNGVVDDSQLPKDRFSAERLKGVDSTLKIQPAKLEDSAVYLCASSLGTGEKLFFGSGTQLSVL.

This clone was observed a handful of times. This chain connects TRBV5-6 to TRBJ2-2; 8 bases are a match to TRBD2. V lost 6 bases and J lost 5; bases outside the gene matches: 12. CDR3 length: 16 amino acids. From germline, CDR1 is SGHDT and CDR2 YYEEEE. CDR3 bases: TGTGCCAGCAACCTACGGAGCCCGGGAGGGACCGGGGAGCTGTTTTTT. This codes for CASNLRSPGGTGELFF.

The chain combines TRBV9 with TRBJ2-5; D may be TRBD1 (5 bases). CDR1 is SGDLS and CDR2 is YYNGEE in the germline V gene. The CDR3 totals 15 residues. V was cut by 2 bases and J by 1 base, with 12 bases left in between. The DNA for the CDR3 is TGTGCCAGCAGCGTTAGACAGCAACCCCAAGAGACCCAGTACTTC. Translating it yields CASSVRQQPQETQYF.

The gene calls are TRBV6-5 and TRBJ2-1; 8 bases agree with TRBD1. V lost 6 bases and J lost 10; bases outside the gene matches: 14. In germline, CDR1 is MNHEY, CDR2 SVGAGI. The CDR3 is made up of 15 amino acids. The CDR3 loop reads CASRLPTGTGGEQFF. The DNA for the CDR3 is TGTGCCAGCAGACTACCTACCGGGACAGGCGGGGAGCAGTTCTTC.

CDR3 in amino acids: CASKKGGPHLYGYTF. In DNA form, the CDR3 reads TGCGCCAGCAAGAAAGGGGGACCACATCTCTATGGCTACACCTTC. V and J are TRBV10-2 and TRBJ1-2; tentatively, D is TRBD1 (6 bases). The CDR3 runs 15 residues. CDR1 and CDR2 from the germline V gene are WSHSY and SAAADI. V was shortened by 7 bases and J by 4 bases, with 19 bases between the two germline ends.

The J gene is TRBJ1-5, the V gene TRBV29-1; D might be TRBD1 (6 bases). The CDR3 length is 13 residues. Germline V gene sequence: CDR1 SQVTM, CDR2 ANQGSEA. With 6 bases removed from V and 4 bases from J, the gap between germline ends came to 13 bases. The CDR3 protein is CSVATGPNQPQHF. DNA for the CDR3: TGCAGCGTCGCGACAGGCCCAAATCAGCCCCAGCATTTT.

The J gene is TRBJ2-1, the V gene TRBV7-9; D may be TRBD1 (6 bases). With 8 bases removed from V and 3 bases from J, the gap between germline ends came to 20 bases. The CDR3 totals 16 residues. From germline, CDR1 is SEHNR and CDR2 FQNEAQ (reference sequence). Here the CDR3 reads CASRRQASDFYNEQFF. The CDR3 coding sequence is TGTGCCAGCCGGCGACAGGCCAGCGACTTCTACAATGAGCAGTTCTTC.

The count of this clone is one. The rearrangement joins TRBV9 to TRBJ2-7; weak D call: TRBD1 (6 bases). The V gene lost 3 bases and the J gene lost 0 bases, with 10 bases spanning the gap. Germline V gene lookup returns CDR1 SGDLS and CDR2 YYNGEE. The CDR3 is 14 residues long. The CDR3: CASSASDSSYEQYF. The CDR3 DNA follows: TGTGCCAGCAGCGCCTCGGACAGCTCCTACGAGCAGTACTTC.

The genes are TRBV7-6 and TRBJ2-4, with D tentatively TRBD1 (6 bases). V dropped 5 bases and J dropped 7 bases, with 9 bases sitting between them. This CDR3 is 12 amino acids long. Per the germline V gene, CDR1 is SGHVS and CDR2 is FNYEAQ. The CDR3 spells CASSNRDNIQYF. The CDR3 DNA sequence: TGTGCCAGCAGCAACAGGGATAACATTCAGTACTTC.

The chain is built from TRBV4-1 and TRBJ1-2; 10 bases fit TRBD1. The CDR3 loop spans 18 amino acids. V gave up 4 bases and J gave up 6 bases; unmatched junction bases: 17. CDR1 and CDR2 (germline): MGHRA, YSYEKL. The CDR3 nucleotides read TGCGCCAGCAGCCTGACTAACCGGGACAGGGGCTTGGGCCATGGCTACACCTTC. Residues: CASSLTNRDRGLGHGYTF.

This chain uses TRBV5-1 with TRBJ2-5; 14 bases fit TRBD2. The CDR3 has 16 amino acids. Trimming took 4 bases from V and 5 from J; bases not matched to a gene: 7. Germline loops: CDR1 SGHRS, CDR2 YFSETQ. For the CDR3, the DNA is TGCGCCAGCAGCCCTACGACTAGCGGGGGGGCGGAGACCCAGTACTTC. This gives the protein CASSPTTSGGAETQYF.

The CDR3 protein is CASRPRGYSNQPQHF. DNA for the CDR3: TGTGCCAGCAGACCAAGGGGATATAGCAATCAGCCCCAGCATTTT. V gene TRBV2 combines with J gene TRBJ1-5; tentatively, D is TRBD1 (5 bases). The germline V and J ends were trimmed by 6 bases and 0 bases, with 12 bases remaining between them. The CDR3 sequence is 15 residues long. Germline CDR1 SNHLY, CDR2 FYNNEI. The full variable domain, its missing parts supplied by reference TRBV2 and TRBJ1-5, is EPEVTQTPSHQVTQMGQEVILRCVPISNHLYFYWYRQILGQKVEFLVSFYNNEISEKSEIFDDQFSVERPDGSNFTLKIRSTKLEDSAMYFCASRPRGYSNQPQHFGDGTRLSIL.

The chain joins TRBV6-6 to TRBJ1-5, with TRBD1 matching over 7 bases. Per germline, CDR1 MNHNY and CDR2 SVGAGI (reference sequence). V lost 5 bases and J lost 2; bases outside the gene matches: 3. The CDR3 spans 14 residues. CDR3 coding DNA: TGTGCCAGCAGTAGACAGGGTGGCAATCAGCCCCAGCATTTT. Translation: CASSRQGGNQPQHF.

This chain connects TRBV19 to TRBJ2-5; 10 positions match TRBD1. Germline V CDR1 and CDR2: LNHDA, SQIVND (reference sequence). This CDR3 has 14 residues. Trimming at V came to 9 bases and at J to 4 bases, leaving 8 bases not matched to a gene. The CDR3 DNA sequence: TGTGCCAGCCGGGACAGGGGATGGTCAGAGACCCAGTACTTC. Its protein product is CASRDRGWSETQYF.

The rearrangement links TRBV5-1 to TRBJ1-4, with 9 bases aligning to TRBD1. This CDR3 is built from 14 residues. Trimming removed 0 bases from V and 8 bases from J; junction bases left unmatched: 2. Germline assignment: CDR1 SGHRS and CDR2 YFSETQ. This chain's CDR3 is CASSLEQGAEKLFF. The CDR3 region has the DNA TGCGCCAGCAGCTTGGAACAGGGGGCGGAAAAACTGTTTTTT.

This clone was counted a single time. The chain couples TRBV2 to TRBJ2-5; 7 nucleotides align to TRBD1. V lost 7 bases, J lost 5 bases, and 4 bases stayed unmatched. Germline CDR1 reads SNHLY; CDR2 reads FYNNEI. The CDR3 sequence is 12 residues long. The CDR3 sequence: CASNYRGETQYF. The CDR3 bases are TGTGCCAGCAATTACAGGGGTGAGACCCAGTACTTC.

This clone appeared a single time. The rearrangement joins TRBV11-2 to TRBJ1-2; no clear D gene. The CDR3 consists of 14 residues. Trimming removed 1 base from V and 4 bases from J, with 10 bases in between. The germline V gene has CDR1 SGHAT and CDR2 FQNNGV. The CDR3, as DNA: TGTGCCAGCAGCTTAGTAGTGGGAGGCTATGGCTACACCTTC. Amino acids: CASSLVVGGYGYTF.

CDR3 sequence reads: CASSLPGSRDTQYF. CDR3 sequence (DNA): TGTGCCAGCTCACTTCCGGGGTCCCGGGATACGCAGTATTTT. The gene calls are TRBV18 and TRBJ2-3; possible D gene TRBD2, 5 bases. Germline-derived CDR1 and CDR2 are KGHSH and LQKENI. The CDR3 extends over 14 amino acids. The V end was cut by 4 bases, the J end by 6 bases, with 14 bases between.

The chain is built from TRBV19 and TRBJ2-7; D is unresolved. The germline V gene has CDR1 LNHDA and CDR2 SQIVND (reference sequence). The CDR3 covers 13 residues. The V end was cut by 5 bases, the J end by 2 bases, with 10 bases between. CDR3 coding DNA: TGTGCCAGTAGTCGGGTCTTTACCTACGAGCAGTACTTC. It specifies CASSRVFTYEQYF.

The chain joins TRBV15 to TRBJ1-5; maybe TRBD1 (6 bases). This CDR3 has 12 amino acids. Trimming removed 8 bases at V and 3 bases at J, with 8 bases between. Per germline, CDR1 LNHNV and CDR2 YYDKDF (reference sequence). CDR3 nucleotides: TGTGCCACCGCAGGGGACAATCAGCCCCAGCATTTT. Residues: CATAGDNQPQHF.

The chain carries TRBV27 and TRBJ2-2; perhaps TRBD2 as D (6 bases). Germline V CDR1 and CDR2: MNHEY, SMNVEV (reference sequence). Trimming pared 2 bases from V and 6 bases from J, leaving 13 bases between. This CDR3 region has 15 residues. The DNA of the CDR3 is TGTGCCAGCAGTTTAGGAGGGTACAACCCCGGGGAGCTGTTTTTT. It specifies CASSLGGYNPGELFF.

Only one count was recorded for this clone. The V call is TRBV5-4, the J call TRBJ1-6; possible D gene TRBD1, 6 bases. CDR1 is SGHNT, CDR2 YYREEE, per germline (reference sequence). The CDR3 runs to 15 residues. Trimming removed 3 bases from V and 8 bases from J, with 15 bases in between. DNA of the CDR3: TGTGCCAGCAGCTCCCCGACAGGAACGTATTCACCCCTCCACTTT. The encoded protein is CASSSPTGTYSPLHF.

The rearrangement uses TRBV2 and TRBJ1-1; possible D gene TRBD1, 5 bases. Germline V gives CDR1 SNHLY, CDR2 FYNNEI. The CDR3 has 13 amino acids. V lost 5 bases, J lost 7 bases, and 14 bases lay in between. In DNA, the CDR3 is TGTGCCAGCAGTTCACCGCGGGGGGATGAAGCTTTCTTT. Translating it yields CASSSPRGDEAFF.

The rearrangement links TRBV18 to TRBJ1-1, with D perhaps TRBD1 (5 bases). Trimming removed 6 bases from V and 1 base from J, with 9 bases in between. The CDR3 loop spans 13 amino acids. Germline CDR1 and CDR2: KGHSH and LQKENI. The CDR3 bases are TGTGCCAGCTCTCGTCAGGGGAACACTGAAGCTTTCTTT. It translates to CASSRQGNTEAFF. Based on the CDR3 plus reference TRBV18 and TRBJ1-1, the full variable domain is NAGVMQNPRHLVRRRGQEARLRCSPMKGHSHVYWYRQLPEEGLKFMVYLQKENIIDESGMPKERFSAEFPKEGPSILRIQQVVRGDSAAYFCASSRQGNTEAFFGQGTRLTVV.

DNA of the CDR3: TGTGCCAGCAGGGACACAGGGGCCAGATACTATGGCTACACCTTC. It is translated as CASRDTGARYYGYTF. This chain connects TRBV6-1 to TRBJ1-2, with 7 bases identical to TRBD1. The CDR3 is 15 amino acids. V was clipped by 6 bases and J by 3 bases; unmatched bases: 10. Germline loops: CDR1 MNHNS, CDR2 SASEGT.

Worth noting for this clone: The sample carries other DNA sequences with the same CDR3. The chain joins TRBV6-1 to TRBJ1-2, with D possibly TRBD1 on 5 matching bases. Germline-derived CDR1 and CDR2 are MNHNS and SASEGT. V dropped 6 bases and J dropped 5 bases, with 16 bases sitting between them. This CDR3 spans 14 amino acids. CDR3 protein: CASSVGQIGYGYTF. For the CDR3, the DNA is TGTGCCAGCAGCGTCGGACAAATAGGTTATGGCTACACCTTC.

The chain is built from TRBV11-1 and TRBJ2-1, with TRBD1 identical over 9 bases. V lost 3 bases and J lost 3; bases outside the gene matches: 3. Germline values: CDR1 SGHAT, CDR2 FQDESV (reference sequence). This CDR3 has 15 residues. CDR3 loop: CASSFGTGNYNEQFF. Here the CDR3 DNA reads TGTGCCAGCAGCTTCGGGACAGGGAACTACAATGAGCAGTTCTTC.

The chain links TRBV11-2 to TRBJ2-5, with D hard to call. With the DNA end fitting TRBJ2-7 better, the J assignment may be wrong. The CDR3 consists of 13 residues. CDR1 is SGHAT and CDR2 is FQNNGV in the germline V gene. In nucleotides, the CDR3 is TGTGCCAGCAGCTTAAAACTCGTCTACGAGCAGTACTTC. This codes for CASSLKLVYEQYF.

This sequence joins TRBV4-3 and TRBJ1-1, with D unresolved. The CDR3 covers 18 residues. V was pared by 0 bases and J by 1 base, with 18 bases between. Germline V lookup: CDR1 LGHNA, CDR2 YSLEER. CDR3 loop: CASSQDSPGSIRNTEAFF. As DNA, the CDR3 is TGCGCCAGCAGCCAAGATAGTCCGGGGTCGATTAGGAACACTGAAGCTTTCTTT.

The rearrangement links TRBV7-3 to TRBJ2-3, with a possible D match to TRBD2 (5 bases). The CDR3 is 13 residues long. Trimming removed 8 bases at V and 0 bases at J, with 9 bases between. In germline, CDR1 is SGHTA, CDR2 FQGTGA. The CDR3 region is CASRGGSTDTQYF. The CDR3 nucleotides read TGTGCCAGCCGGGGTGGTAGCACAGATACGCAGTATTTT.

In its sample, this clone was seen once. J is TRBJ2-3 and V is TRBV9, with D possibly matching TRBD1 (5 bases). The CDR3 spans 15 residues. Trimming took 2 bases from V and 1 from J, leaving 11 bases between them. Germline V lookup: CDR1 SGDLS, CDR2 YYNGEE. For the CDR3, the DNA is TGTGCCAGCAGCGTTGCCGACAGCCGCACAGATACGCAGTATTTT. Translated, it gives CASSVADSRTDTQYF.